This TCR beta chain was sequenced during a study of Graves' ophthalmopathy and Graves' hyperthyroidism. RNA served as the template for amplifying TCR beta CDR3 regions. RT-PCR with HTBI primers came first, then second-round multiplex PCR. One entry per CDR3 protein results from TCRdb running MiXCR on the multiplex PCR reads. The sample lists 500,000 to 800,000 distinct CDR3 sequences; more than 40% were seen once. At least ten counts were recorded for this clonotype. The CDR3 runs to 13 residues. V shed 8 bases and J shed 2 bases, with 16 bases lying between them. Germline V gene data show CDR1 as SQVTM and CDR2 as ANQGSEA.

V is TRBV29-1 and J is TRBJ2-7; weak D call: TRBD1 (6 bases). The specimen sequenced was peripheral blood. This sequence was found in an adult man with Graves' ophthalmopathy. The CDR3 DNA sequence: TGCAGCCACGCCACGGACAGCCCCTACGAGCAGTACTTC. The encoded protein is CSHATDSPYEQYF.